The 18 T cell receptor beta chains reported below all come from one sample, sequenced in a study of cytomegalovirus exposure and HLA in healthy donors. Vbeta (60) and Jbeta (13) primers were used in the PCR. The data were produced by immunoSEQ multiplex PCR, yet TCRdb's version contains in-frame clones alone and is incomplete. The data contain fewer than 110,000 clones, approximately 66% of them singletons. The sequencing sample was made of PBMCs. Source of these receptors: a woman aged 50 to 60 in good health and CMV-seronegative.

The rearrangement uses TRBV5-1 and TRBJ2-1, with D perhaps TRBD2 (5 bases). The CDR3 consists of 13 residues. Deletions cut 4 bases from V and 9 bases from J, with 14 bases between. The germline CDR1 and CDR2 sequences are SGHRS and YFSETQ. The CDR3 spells CASSTGLSVEQFF. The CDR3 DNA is TGCGCCAGCAGCACCGGCCTTAGCGTTGAGCAGTTCTTC.

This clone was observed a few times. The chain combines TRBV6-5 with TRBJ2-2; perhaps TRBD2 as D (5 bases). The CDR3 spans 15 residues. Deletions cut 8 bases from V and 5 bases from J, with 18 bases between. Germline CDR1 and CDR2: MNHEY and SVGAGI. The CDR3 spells CASRRQAELTGELFF. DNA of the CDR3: TGTGCCAGCCGGAGGCAGGCGGAATTGACCGGGGAGCTGTTTTTT.

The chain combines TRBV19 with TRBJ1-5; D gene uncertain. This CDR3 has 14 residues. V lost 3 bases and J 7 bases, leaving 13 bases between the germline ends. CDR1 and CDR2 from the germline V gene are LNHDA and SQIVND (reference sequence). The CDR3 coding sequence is TGTGCCAGTAGTATTTCGGTTTTTCGGCAGCCCCAGCATTTT. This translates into CASSISVFRQPQHF.

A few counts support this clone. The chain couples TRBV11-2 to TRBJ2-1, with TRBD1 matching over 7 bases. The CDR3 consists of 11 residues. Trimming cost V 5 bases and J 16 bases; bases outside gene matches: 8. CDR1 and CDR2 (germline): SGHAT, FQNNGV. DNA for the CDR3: TGTGCCAGCAGCCTGAGGGGGCTGGTATTCTTC. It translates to CASSLRGLVFF.

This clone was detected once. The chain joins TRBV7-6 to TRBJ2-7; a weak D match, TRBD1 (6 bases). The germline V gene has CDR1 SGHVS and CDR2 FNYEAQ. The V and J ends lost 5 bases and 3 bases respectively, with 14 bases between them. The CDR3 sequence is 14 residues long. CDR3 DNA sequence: TGTGCCAGCAGCCCCGGGCAGGGGATCTACGAGCAGTACTTC. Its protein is CASSPGQGIYEQYF.

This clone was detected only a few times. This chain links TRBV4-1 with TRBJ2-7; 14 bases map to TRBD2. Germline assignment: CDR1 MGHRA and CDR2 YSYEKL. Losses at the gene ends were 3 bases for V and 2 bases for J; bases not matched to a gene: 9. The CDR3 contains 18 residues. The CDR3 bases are TGCGCCAGCAGCCAGAGACTGGGACTAGCGGGGGCCACCTACGAGCAGTACTTC. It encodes CASSQRLGLAGATYEQYF.

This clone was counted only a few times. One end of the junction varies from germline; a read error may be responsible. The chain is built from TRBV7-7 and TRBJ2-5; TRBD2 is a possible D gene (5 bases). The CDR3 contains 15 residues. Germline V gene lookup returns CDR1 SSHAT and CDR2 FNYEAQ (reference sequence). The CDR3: CASSLRDYHQETQYF. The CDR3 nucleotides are TGTGCTAGCAGCTTACGAGACTACCACCAAGAGACCCAGTACTTC.

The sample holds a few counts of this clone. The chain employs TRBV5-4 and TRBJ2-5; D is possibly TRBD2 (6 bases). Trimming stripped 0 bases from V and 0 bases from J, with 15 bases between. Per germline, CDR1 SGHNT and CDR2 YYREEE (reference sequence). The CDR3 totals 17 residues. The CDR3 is CASSLGAGPKYQETQYF. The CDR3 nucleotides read TGTGCCAGCAGCTTGGGGGCGGGACCTAAGTACCAAGAGACCCAGTACTTC.

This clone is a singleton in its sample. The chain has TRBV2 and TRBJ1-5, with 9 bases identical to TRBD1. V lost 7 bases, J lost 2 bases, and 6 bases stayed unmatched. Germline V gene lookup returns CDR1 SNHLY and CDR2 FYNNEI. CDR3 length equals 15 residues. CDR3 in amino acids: CASIPTGGGNQPQHF. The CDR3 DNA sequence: TGTGCCAGCATCCCTACAGGGGGCGGCAATCAGCCCCAGCATTTT.

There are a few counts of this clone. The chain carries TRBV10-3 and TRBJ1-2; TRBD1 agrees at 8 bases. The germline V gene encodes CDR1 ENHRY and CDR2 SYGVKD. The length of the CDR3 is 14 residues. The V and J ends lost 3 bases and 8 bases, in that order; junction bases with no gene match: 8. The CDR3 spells CAISEGQGAGGYTF. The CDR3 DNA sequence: TGTGCCATCAGTGAAGGGCAGGGGGCAGGCGGCTACACCTTC.

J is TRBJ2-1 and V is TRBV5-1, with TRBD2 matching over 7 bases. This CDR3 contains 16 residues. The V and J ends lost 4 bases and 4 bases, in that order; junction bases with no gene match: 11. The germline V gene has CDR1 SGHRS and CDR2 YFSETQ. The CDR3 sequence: CASSESAGAGYNEQFF. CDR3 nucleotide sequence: TGCGCCAGCAGCGAATCCGCGGGAGCGGGTTACAATGAGCAGTTCTTC.

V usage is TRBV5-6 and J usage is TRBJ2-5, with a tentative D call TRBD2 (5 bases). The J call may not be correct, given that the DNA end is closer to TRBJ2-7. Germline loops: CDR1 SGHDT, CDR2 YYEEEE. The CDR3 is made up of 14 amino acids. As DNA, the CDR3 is TGTGCCAGCACCATACGTGGGAGCAGCTACGAGCAGTACTTC. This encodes CASTIRGSSYEQYF.

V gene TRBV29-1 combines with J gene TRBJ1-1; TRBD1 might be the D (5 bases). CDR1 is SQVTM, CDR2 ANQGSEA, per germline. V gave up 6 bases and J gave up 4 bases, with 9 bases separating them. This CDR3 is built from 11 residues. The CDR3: CSVDSFTEAFF. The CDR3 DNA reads TGCAGCGTCGACAGCTTCACTGAAGCTTTCTTT.

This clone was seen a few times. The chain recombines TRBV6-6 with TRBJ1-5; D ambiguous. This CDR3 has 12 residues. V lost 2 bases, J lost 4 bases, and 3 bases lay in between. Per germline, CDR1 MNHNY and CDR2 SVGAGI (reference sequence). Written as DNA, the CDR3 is TGTGCCAGCAGTTACACAAATCAGCCCCAGCATTTT. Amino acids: CASSYTNQPQHF.

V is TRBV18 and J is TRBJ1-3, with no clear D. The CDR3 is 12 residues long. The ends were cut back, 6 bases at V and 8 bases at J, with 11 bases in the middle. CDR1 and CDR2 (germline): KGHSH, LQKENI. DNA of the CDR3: TGTGCCAGCTCCCTAGAGGGAGACACCATATATTTT. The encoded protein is CASSLEGDTIYF.

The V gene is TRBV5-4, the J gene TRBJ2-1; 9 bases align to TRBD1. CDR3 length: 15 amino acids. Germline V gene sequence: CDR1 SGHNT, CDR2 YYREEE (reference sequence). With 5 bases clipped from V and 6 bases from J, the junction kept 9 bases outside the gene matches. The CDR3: CASRTGGSRVNEQFF. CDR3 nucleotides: TGTGCCAGCAGAACAGGGGGCTCCAGGGTCAATGAGCAGTTCTTC.

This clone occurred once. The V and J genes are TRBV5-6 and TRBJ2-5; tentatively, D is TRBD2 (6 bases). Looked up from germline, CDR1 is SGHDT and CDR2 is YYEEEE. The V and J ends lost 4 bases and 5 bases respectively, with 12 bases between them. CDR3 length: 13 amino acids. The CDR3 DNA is TGTGCCAGCAGCATTAGCGGTGGGGAGACCCAGTACTTC. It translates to CASSISGGETQYF.

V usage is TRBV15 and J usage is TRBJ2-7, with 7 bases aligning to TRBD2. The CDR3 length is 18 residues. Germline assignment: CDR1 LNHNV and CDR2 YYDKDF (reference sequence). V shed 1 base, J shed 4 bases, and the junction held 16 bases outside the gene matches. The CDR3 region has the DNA TGTGCCACCAGCAGAGTAATCGGCAGCTGGGGGGGTGCGTACGAGCAGTACTTC. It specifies CATSRVIGSWGGAYEQYF.